Below, 25 T cell receptor beta chains from the same sample are listed, as sequenced in a study of T cell responses to AZD1222 COVID-19 vaccine. The table came from immunoSEQ multiplex PCR; TCRdb's copy has only in-frame clones and leaves some out. This table has around 150,000 clones, about 80% appearing once. Sequences were derived from peripheral blood, sampled on day 0 of AZD1222 vaccination. The receptors were sampled from an adult in good health.

The V gene is TRBV28, the J gene TRBJ2-7; 8 bases map to TRBD2. Germline values: CDR1 MDHEN, CDR2 SYDVKM. J gave up 0 bases and V 4 bases, and 8 bases lay outside the gene matches. There are 16 residues in the CDR3. In DNA, the CDR3 is TGTGCCAGCAGTTCCCCCGGGGGGGGGAACTCCTACGAGCAGTACTTC. It is translated as CASSSPGGGNSYEQYF. Based on the CDR3 plus reference TRBV28 and TRBJ2-7, the full variable domain is DVKVTQSSRYLVKRTGEKVFLECVQDMDHENMFWYRQDPGLGLRLIYFSYDVKMKEKGDIPEGYSVSREKKERFSLILESASTNQTSMYLCASSSPGGGNSYEQYFGPGTRLTVT.

This clone was seen more than once but under ten times. This chain uses TRBV9 with TRBJ2-2; D call uncertain. CDR3 length: 15 amino acids. Trimming stripped 0 bases from V and 1 base from J, with 7 bases between. CDR1 is SGDLS and CDR2 is YYNGEE in the germline V gene. The DNA of the CDR3 is TGTGCCAGCAGCGTAGCGGGCATGAACACCGGGGAGCTGTTTTTT. Encoded protein: CASSVAGMNTGELFF.

The chain employs TRBV2 and TRBJ1-1, with a tentative D call TRBD1 (6 bases). Germline CDR1 reads SNHLY; CDR2 reads FYNNEI. The V end was cut by 4 bases, the J end by 2 bases, with 8 bases between. CDR3 size: 13 residues. The CDR3, as DNA: TGTGCCAGCAGTGGACAGGTAAACACTGAAGCTTTCTTT. It encodes CASSGQVNTEAFF. Drawing the rest from reference TRBV2 and TRBJ1-1, the complete variable domain is EPEVTQTPSHQVTQMGQEVILRCVPISNHLYFYWYRQILGQKVEFLVSFYNNEISEKSEIFDDQFSVERPDGSNFTLKIRSTKLEDSAMYFCASSGQVNTEAFFGQGTRLTVV.

The genes are TRBV10-3 and TRBJ2-7, with TRBD2 matching 10 bases. The CDR3 consists of 15 residues. The ends lost 3 bases at V and 2 bases at J; junction bases unmatched: 4. Germline V gene data show CDR1 as ENHRY and CDR2 as SYGVKD. Written as DNA, the CDR3 is TGTGCCATCAGTGACGGAGCGGGGGGGCCCTACGAGCAGTACTTC. Translated, it gives CAISDGAGGPYEQYF.

CDR3 sequence (DNA): TGTGCCAGCAGCTTACAAAGGGACAGGGTCAGGGGTGAGCAGTTCTTC. Translation: CASSLQRDRVRGEQFF. The rearrangement links TRBV7-2 to TRBJ2-1; 9 bases map to TRBD1. The CDR3 contains 16 residues. Germline CDR1 SGHTA, CDR2 FQGNSA. J lost 9 bases, V lost 2 bases, and 11 bases had no gene match.

The V gene is TRBV9, the J gene TRBJ1-5; D is possibly TRBD1 (5 bases). Germline loops: CDR1 SGDLS, CDR2 YYNGEE. V was clipped by 3 bases and J by 4 bases, with 8 bases between them. The CDR3 is 13 amino acids. CDR3 residues: CASSAQANQPQHF. CDR3 bases: TGTGCCAGCAGCGCACAGGCTAATCAGCCCCAGCATTTT.

This rearrangement joins TRBV6-5 to TRBJ1-1; no definite D call. Germline CDR1 is MNHEY and CDR2 is SVGAGI. The V gene lost 2 bases and the J gene lost 6 bases, with 4 bases spanning the gap. This CDR3 is 11 amino acids long. This chain's CDR3 is CASSYGPEAFF. The DNA of the CDR3 is TGTGCCAGCAGTTACGGCCCTGAAGCTTTCTTT.

The chain carries TRBV9 and TRBJ1-6; possible D gene TRBD1, 5 bases. The V gene lost 0 bases and the J gene lost 10 bases, with 8 bases spanning the gap. Germline-derived CDR1 and CDR2 are SGDLS and YYNGEE. This CDR3 contains 13 residues. The CDR3 spells CASSVDDRSPLHF. CDR3 sequence (DNA): TGTGCCAGCAGCGTAGATGACAGATCACCCCTCCACTTT.

The J gene is TRBJ1-4, the V gene TRBV5-1; D may be TRBD1 (6 bases). Looked up from germline, CDR1 is SGHRS and CDR2 is YFSETQ. The CDR3 consists of 15 residues. The V and J ends lost 2 bases and 3 bases respectively, with 11 bases between them. As DNA, the CDR3 is TGCGCCAGCAGCTTATCAGGGGATGCTAATGAAAAACTGTTTTTT. This codes for CASSLSGDANEKLFF.

This sequence joins TRBV19 and TRBJ1-2; a possible D gene is TRBD1 (5 bases). V was cut by 3 bases and J by 8 bases, with 13 bases left in between. The V gene's germline CDR1 is LNHDA and CDR2 SQIVND (reference sequence). The CDR3 spans 13 residues. Here the CDR3 DNA reads TGTGCCAGTAGTATCGACAGATATAGCGGCTACACCTTC. This translates into CASSIDRYSGYTF.

V usage is TRBV28 and J usage is TRBJ2-3, with D hard to call. This CDR3 is 16 amino acids long. Germline CDR1 MDHEN, CDR2 SYDVKM. Trimming took 11 bases from V and 0 from J, leaving 21 bases between them. The CDR3, as DNA: TGTGCCGCCCACCCCGGGTCGACGAGCAGCACAGATACGCAGTATTTT. It codes for CAAHPGSTSSTDTQYF. The whole variable domain, filled in from reference TRBV28 and TRBJ2-3, reads DVKVTQSSRYLVKRTGEKVFLECVQDMDHENMFWYRQDPGLGLRLIYFSYDVKMKEKGDIPEGYSVSREKKERFSLILESASTNQTSMYLCAAHPGSTSSTDTQYFGPGTRLTVL.

The V and J genes are TRBV9 and TRBJ2-5, with D unclear. Trimming took off 3 bases at V and 1 base at J, with 7 bases between the two ends. CDR3 length: 13 residues. Looked up from germline, CDR1 is SGDLS and CDR2 is YYNGEE. CDR3 bases: TGTGCCAGCAGCGCAAGCATCCAAGAGACCCAGTACTTC. This codes for CASSASIQETQYF.

CDR3 in amino acids: CASSQEGTRKTEAFF. The CDR3, as DNA: TGTGCCAGCAGCCAAGAAGGGACAAGAAAAACTGAAGCTTTCTTT. This chain links TRBV3-1 (or the pseudogene TRBV3-2) with TRBJ1-1, with D perhaps TRBD1 (6 bases). The CDR3 covers 15 residues. Trimming removed 0 bases at V and 5 bases at J, with 13 bases between. The germline V gene has CDR1 LGHDT and CDR2 YNNKEL (reference sequence).

This chain connects TRBV7-9 to TRBJ1-1; 8 nucleotides match TRBD1. Germline values: CDR1 SEHNR, CDR2 FQNEAQ (reference sequence). V was pared by 0 bases and J by 2 bases, with 8 bases of the junction left unmatched. The CDR3 contains 17 residues. CDR3 sequence: CASSLAAGGMVNTEAFF. CDR3 in DNA: TGTGCCAGCAGCTTAGCGGCAGGGGGCATGGTAAACACTGAAGCTTTCTTT. Filled out from reference TRBV7-9 and TRBJ1-1, the complete variable domain reads DTGVSQNPRHKITKRGQNVTFRCDPISEHNRLYWYRQTLGQGPEFLTYFQNEAQLEKSRLLSDRFSAERPKGSFSTLEIQRTEQGDSAMYLCASSLAAGGMVNTEAFFGQGTRLTVV.

V is TRBV6-4 and J is TRBJ2-2; D is undetermined. The CDR3 contains 13 residues. The V end lost 4 bases, the J end lost 6 bases, and 9 bases lay between the germline ends. Germline CDR1 reads MRHNA; CDR2 reads SNTAGT. CDR3 amino acids: CASSVDGAGELFF. CDR3 coding DNA: TGTGCCAGCAGTGTCGACGGCGCCGGGGAGCTGTTTTTT.

The chain carries TRBV5-1 and TRBJ2-3; D call uncertain. The CDR3 has 15 amino acids. Trimming cost V 4 bases and J 0 bases, with 12 bases left between them. From germline, CDR1 is SGHRS and CDR2 YFSETQ. The CDR3 loop reads CASSPTSFSTDTQYF. The CDR3 nucleotides read TGCGCCAGCAGCCCTACGTCCTTTAGCACAGATACGCAGTATTTT.

V is TRBV15 and J is TRBJ1-4, with D possibly being TRBD1 (5 bases). Germline V CDR1 and CDR2: LNHNV, YYDKDF (reference sequence). The V end lost 3 bases, the J end lost 3 bases, and 11 bases lay between the germline ends. The CDR3 is made up of 15 amino acids. The CDR3: CATSSREAANEKLFF. The CDR3 DNA sequence: TGTGCCACCAGCAGCAGGGAGGCGGCTAATGAAAAACTGTTTTTT.

Remarks on this clone: An end of the junction differs from the germline gene, which may be a read error. This CDR3 reads CASSLTENYEQHF. CDR3 DNA sequence: TGTGCCAGCAGTTTAACAGAAAACTACGAGCAGCACTTC. This chain connects TRBV28 to TRBJ2-7; D remains ambiguous. Germline loops: CDR1 MDHEN, CDR2 SYDVKM. CDR3 length equals 13 residues.

This chain connects TRBV4-1 to TRBJ1-5; D unresolved. The CDR3 totals 15 residues. The germline V gene encodes CDR1 MGHRA and CDR2 YSYEKL. The ends were cut back, 2 bases at V and 5 bases at J, with 13 bases in the middle. DNA for the CDR3: TGCGCCAGCAGCCAATGGTTTTTAAGTGATCAGCCCCAGCATTTT. Its protein product is CASSQWFLSDQPQHF.

The chain is built from TRBV30 and TRBJ1-5; 7 bases fit TRBD1. CDR1 is GTSNPN, CDR2 SVGIG, per germline (reference sequence). Germline trimming cut 4 bases from V and 7 bases from J; bases unmatched to any gene: 10. The CDR3 sequence is 14 residues long. The CDR3 loop is CAWTREGAGQPQHF. CDR3 sequence (DNA): TGTGCCTGGACCCGAGAGGGGGCCGGGCAGCCCCAGCATTTT. The variable domain in full, with the rest retrieved from reference TRBV30 and TRBJ1-5, is SQTIHQWPATLVQPVGSPLSLECTVEGTSNPNLYWYRQAAGRGLQLLFYSVGIGQISSEVPQNLSASRPQDRQFILSSKKLLLSDSGFYLCAWTREGAGQPQHFGDGTRLSIL.

The J gene is TRBJ2-7, the V gene TRBV28; D may be TRBD1 (5 bases). The CDR3 runs 14 residues. Germline values: CDR1 MDHEN, CDR2 SYDVKM. V dropped 2 bases and J dropped 7 bases, with 15 bases sitting between them. The CDR3 DNA reads TGTGCCAGCAGTTTAGGGGCGCTGGGTGAGGAGCAGTACTTC. Its translation: CASSLGALGEEQYF. Using reference TRBV28 and TRBJ2-7 for the parts outside the CDR3, the full variable domain is DVKVTQSSRYLVKRTGEKVFLECVQDMDHENMFWYRQDPGLGLRLIYFSYDVKMKEKGDIPEGYSVSREKKERFSLILESASTNQTSMYLCASSLGALGEEQYFGPGTRLTVT.

In this sample, this clone turned up a few times. This chain links TRBV30 with TRBJ1-2; TRBD1 matches at 11 bases. Germline trimming cut 0 bases from V and 6 bases from J; bases unmatched to any gene: 15. Germline V gives CDR1 GTSNPN, CDR2 SVGIG (reference sequence). There are 18 residues in the CDR3. CDR3 protein: CAWSVLPKVDRGPDGYTF. Written as DNA, the CDR3 is TGTGCCTGGAGTGTCCTCCCTAAGGTGGACAGGGGGCCTGATGGCTACACCTTC.

The chain joins TRBV5-1 to TRBJ2-1, with 13 bases fitting TRBD2. This CDR3 spans 15 amino acids. Per the germline V gene, CDR1 is SGHRS and CDR2 is YFSETQ. J was trimmed by 6 bases and V by 6 bases; bases with no gene match: 6. The CDR3 loop reads CASTSLAGGPNEQFF. CDR3 DNA sequence: TGCGCCAGCACCTCACTAGCGGGGGGGCCCAATGAGCAGTTCTTC.

The gene calls are TRBV2 and TRBJ1-1, with a tentative D call TRBD1 (5 bases). Between the trimmed V and J ends, which lost 7 bases and 5 bases, there was a span of 14 bases. CDR3 length: 13 amino acids. Germline V gene lookup returns CDR1 SNHLY and CDR2 FYNNEI. The CDR3 sequence is CASNQGGDTEAFF. The CDR3 DNA reads as TGTGCCAGCAACCAGGGAGGTGATACTGAAGCTTTCTTT.

J is TRBJ1-1 and V is TRBV28; 7 positions match TRBD1. CDR3 length equals 14 residues. In germline, CDR1 is MDHEN, CDR2 SYDVKM. Trimming took 3 bases from V and 3 from J; bases not matched to a gene: 4. The CDR3 DNA is TGTGCCAGCAGTTTGGAGGGGGCCCACACTGAAGCTTTCTTT. This encodes CASSLEGAHTEAFF. The complete variable domain, with remaining parts taken from reference TRBV28 and TRBJ1-1, reads DVKVTQSSRYLVKRTGEKVFLECVQDMDHENMFWYRQDPGLGLRLIYFSYDVKMKEKGDIPEGYSVSREKKERFSLILESASTNQTSMYLCASSLEGAHTEAFFGQGTRLTVV.